These T cell receptor beta chains were read from a single sample in a study of cytomegalovirus exposure and HLA in healthy donors. TCRdb's copy holds only in-frame clones and misses some; the assay was immunoSEQ multiplex PCR. The repertoire includes fewer than 350,000 clones, roughly 90% of them detected once, and 0.92% sits in the top ten. Sequencing was done on a sample of PBMCs. These receptors came from a young woman in good health and CMV-seronegative. The CDR3 runs from the conserved cysteine through the conserved F or W. A D gene is named only where the DNA matches it firmly. The size field is filled for only some rows; it gives once, few, many or a size class.

.	TRBV2	TRBJ2-7	TRBD1	TGTGCCAGCTTCTCGGGACAGGGTGTGAACGAGCAGTACTTC	CASFSGQGVNEQYF
.	TRBV5-1	TRBJ2-1	TRBD2	TGCGCCAGCAGCTTGGCCGCGACTAGCGCCAATGAGCAGTTCTTC	CASSLAATSANEQFF
.	TRBV28	TRBJ2-7	TRBD1	TGTGCCAGCAGTTTCTCTTTGGCAGGGGGCGGCCTTGGGGAGCAGTACTTC	CASSFSLAGGGLGEQYF
.	TRBV6-6	TRBJ1-5	.	TGTGCCAGCAGGACGGGGGTTTCCAATCAGCCCCAGCATTTT	CASRTGVSNQPQHF
.	TRBV25-1	TRBJ1-3	.	TGTGCCAGCAGTGCCGGGAGCGGCGGGCACACCATATATTTT	CASSAGSGGHTIYF
.	TRBV19	TRBJ2-5	TRBD2	TGTGCCAGTAGTATCACGGCCGGGGCTAGCGGGCCCCAAGAGACCCAGTACTTC	CASSITAGASGPQETQYF
.	TRBV25-1	TRBJ2-7	TRBD2	TGTGCCAGCAGTGAAAGAAGCGGGAGGGCCAATTGGTACTTC	CASSERSGRANWYF
.	TRBV28	TRBJ2-7	TRBD2	TGTGCCAGCCAGAGGACTAGCGGAGTCTACGAGCAGTACTTC	CASQRTSGVYEQYF
.	TRBV27	TRBJ2-2	TRBD2	TGTGCCAGCAAGGAGCTAGCGGGAGTCATGACCACCGGGGAGCTGTTTTTT	CASKELAGVMTTGELFF
.	TRBV19	TRBJ2-7	TRBD2	TGTGCCAGTAGTATCGTAGCGGGAGTAAGAGCCTACGAGCAGTACTTC	CASSIVAGVRAYEQYF
.	TRBV21-1	TRBJ2-7	.	TGTGCCAGCAGTACGCTTCTGTGGGCACCGGGAGGGACTAGCGTTTACGAGCAGTACTTC	CASSTLLWAPGGTSVYEQYF
.	TRBV28	TRBJ1-5	.	TGTGCCAGCAGTTTAAGAGAGCCCCAGCATTTT	CASSLREPQHF
.	TRBV7-8	TRBJ1-2	TRBD1	TGTGCCAGCAGCCCGCGGACAGGGGAGGGCTACACCTTC	CASSPRTGEGYTF
.	TRBV5-4	TRBJ2-7	TRBD2	TGTGCCAGCAGCTCGAAGACTAGCGGGCCTTCTGGCGAGCAGTACTTC	CASSSKTSGPSGEQYF
.	TRBV13	TRBJ2-2	.	TGTGCCAGCAGCGGCAGAAAAAACACCGGGGAGCTGTTTTTT	CASSGRKNTGELFF
few	TRBV25-1	TRBJ2-3	TRBD2	TGTGCCAGCACCTACGGGGGGACGAGCACAGATACGCAGTATTTT	CASTYGGTSTDTQYF
few	TRBV6-5	TRBJ2-7	.	TGTGCCAGCAGGGGCCAGGGTAACTACGAGCAGTACTTC	CASRGQGNYEQYF
few	TRBV9	TRBJ2-7	TRBD2	TGTGCCAGCAGCGTAGGGGCTAGCGGAGCCTACGAGCAGTACTTC	CASSVGASGAYEQYF
.	TRBV5-1	TRBJ1-3	TRBD1	TGCGCCAGCAGCTCTCGCCGCGGGACAGCAACCGACTCTGGAAACACCATATATTTT	CASSSRRGTATDSGNTIYF
.	TRBV5-6	TRBJ2-7	.	TGTGCCAGCAGCTTGGGCGGCTACGAGCAGTACTTC	CASSLGGYEQYF
.	TRBV28	TRBJ1-2	TRBD1	TGTGCCAGCACCGGGGGGGGGACAGGGGGATACGCTAACTATGGCTACACCTTC	CASTGGGTGGYANYGYTF
.	TRBV29-1	TRBJ2-7	.	TGCAGCGTTGAACAGTCCTACGAGCAGTACTTC	CSVEQSYEQYF
.	TRBV7-9	TRBJ2-1	TRBD1	TGTGCCAGCGGGAACTTCGACACAGGGGGCAATGAGCAGTTCTTC	CASGNFDTGGNEQFF
.	TRBV6-5	TRBJ2-1	.	TGTGCCAGCAGTCGCGGGATTCTCGATGAGCAGTTCTTC	CASSRGILDEQFF
.	TRBV6-1	TRBJ1-4	.	TGTGCCAGCAGTGTCTTAGGGGTCGATGAAAAACTGTTTTTT	CASSVLGVDEKLFF
.	TRBV12-5	TRBJ2-6	.	TGTGCTAGTAGAACAGCAGGGGCCAACGTCCTGACTTTC	CASRTAGANVLTF
.	TRBV20-1	TRBJ1-4	.	TGCAGTGCACCGAGGAGTGAAAAACTGTTTTTT	CSAPRSEKLFF
.	TRBV27	TRBJ2-1	.	TGTGCCAGCAGTTCTTTGTACAATGAGCAGTTCTTC	CASSSLYNEQFF
.	TRBV30	TRBJ1-5	TRBD1	TGTGCCTGGAGTGGGCCAGGGGGATATCAGCCCCAGCATTTT	CAWSGPGGYQPQHF
.	TRBV6-5	TRBJ2-3	.	TGTGCCACCCGAGGCGGGACCGGCACAGATACGCAGTATTTT	CATRGGTGTDTQYF
.	TRBV10-2	TRBJ2-7	.	TGCGCCAGCGGCCTGACCTACGAGCAGTACTTC	CASGLTYEQYF
.	TRBV9	TRBJ2-3	.	TGTGCCAGCAGCCCCCCGTCTCAACTCGCCGGGGCAGATACGCAGTATTTT	CASSPPSQLAGADTQYF
.	TRBV28	TRBJ1-2	TRBD1	TGTGCCATCTTCCAACAGCGACAGGGATATGGCTACACCTTC	CAIFQQRQGYGYTF
.	TRBV19	TRBJ2-2	.	TGTGCCAGTAGTAGCGGGCTAAACACCGGGGAGCTGTTTTTT	CASSSGLNTGELFF
.	TRBV30	TRBJ2-7	.	TGTGCCTGGCAACCCGGGGTTACCTACGAGCAGTACTTC	CAWQPGVTYEQYF
.	TRBV4-3	TRBJ2-7	.	TGCGCCAGCAGCCAAGACTTTTACGGGAGAGAGCAGTACTTC	CASSQDFYGREQYF
once	TRBV4-3	TRBJ2-7	.	TGCGCCAGCAGCCACGTTGGGTCAGGTGGAGGGGAGCAGTACTTC	CASSHVGSGGGEQYF
.	TRBV5-1	TRBJ1-2	.	TGCGCCAGCAGCCCCCCTGGCCAGGCAAGGGGCTACACCTTC	CASSPPGQARGYTF
.	TRBV18	TRBJ2-5	.	TGTGCCAGCTCACCACTTCCCCTAGCGAAAGAGACCCAGTACTTC	CASSPLPLAKETQYF
.	TRBV27	TRBJ2-7	.	TGTGCCAGCCGCTCCGGGAGCCACGAGCAGTACTTC	CASRSGSHEQYF
.	TRBV6-5	TRBJ2-7	TRBD2	TGTGCCAGCAGTTCAGCGGGAGATTATAGGTCCTACGAGCAGTACTTC	CASSSAGDYRSYEQYF
.	TRBV11-2	TRBJ2-7	TRBD2	TGTGCCAGCAGCTCTACTAGCGGTTACTACGAGCAGTACTTC	CASSSTSGYYEQYF
.	TRBV5-1	TRBJ1-2	.	TGCGCCAGCAGCTTGGAGGGAGGGATTGGCTACACCTTC	CASSLEGGIGYTF
.	TRBV20-1	TRBJ2-7	.	TGCAGCGGTTCCCGCTACGAGCAGTACTTC	CSGSRYEQYF
once	TRBV11-2	TRBJ2-7	.	TGTGCCAGCAGCTTACGGGTCTCCTACGAGCAGTACTTC	CASSLRVSYEQYF
.	TRBV9	TRBJ2-2	.	TGTGCCAGCAGCGTAGCTGAGGGTCAGGTCACCGGGGAGCTGTTTTTT	CASSVAEGQVTGELFF
.	TRBV30	TRBJ1-2	TRBD1	TGTGCCTGGATTACAGGGGGAGGTGGCTACACCTTC	CAWITGGGGYTF
.	TRBV19	TRBJ2-2	.	TGTGCCAGTAGTCAGCGGGCGGGATTCGCGAACACCGGGGAGCTGTTTTTT	CASSQRAGFANTGELFF
.	TRBV7-7	TRBJ2-1	TRBD2	TGTGCCAGCAGCTTAGGGACTAGCGGTTACAATGAGCAGTTCTTC	CASSLGTSGYNEQFF
.	TRBV7-9	TRBJ1-2	.	TGTGCCACCCCCCAGGAGGGTAGATTTGGCTACACCTTC	CATPQEGRFGYTF
.	TRBV6-5	TRBJ1-1	TRBD1	TGTGCCAGCAGCCCCCCCCCGACAGGGAATAAAGAAGCTTTCTTT	CASSPPPTGNKEAFF
.	TRBV27	TRBJ1-2	.	TGTGCCAGCAGTGCCCGAAGGGGGGAGGGTGGCTACACCTTC	CASSARRGEGGYTF
.	TRBV2	TRBJ2-3	TRBD1	TGTGCCAGCAGTGAAGCTTCGGGACAGGGCACAGATACGCAGTATTTT	CASSEASGQGTDTQYF